The T cell receptor beta chain under discussion was sequenced for a study of OX40 agonist ivuxolimab in advanced cancers. Study as a whole: People in dose escalation had one of these cancers: hepatocellular carcinoma, melanoma, renal cell or head and neck cancer. Partial response was recorded in three patients: one hepatocellular carcinoma and two cutaneous melanoma cases.

Regarding this clone: The antigen remains unidentified.

V shed 0 bases and J shed 4 bases, with 10 bases lying between them. The CDR3 runs 16 residues. CDR1 is MGHRA, CDR2 YSYEKL, per germline. Assay: immunoSEQ multiplex PCR; the TCRdb copy retains only in-frame clones and omits some. The sample lists roughly 23,000 clones, about 84% occurring once. Study observations and caveats: At 0.1 to 3.0 mg/kg, clonal expansion of CD4+ and CD8+ blood T cells had occurred by week 6. Relative to CD4+, CD8+ T cells held more expanded clones on average.

The source material was CD4+ or CD8+ T cells sorted from blood, sampled in a trial of the OX40 agonist ivuxolimab. The chain couples TRBV4-1 to TRBJ1-6; D ambiguous. The sequence was obtained from an adult with an advanced solid tumor such as melanoma, head and neck, liver or kidney cancer. The CDR3 is CASSQEDQSYNSPLHF. DNA for the CDR3: TGCGCCAGCAGCCAAGAAGACCAGAGTTATAATTCACCCCTCCACTTT.